This T cell receptor (beta chain) was observed in a study of T cells in Graves' hyperthyroidism and ophthalmopathy. Amplification yielded TCR beta CDR3 regions, with RNA transcripts as the source. Carried out on the TCR CDR3, a first-round RT-PCR used the HTBI primer set. In TCRdb, the multiplex PCR reads were re-called with MiXCR into one record per CDR3 protein. The data hold a few hundred thousand distinct CDR3 sequences, with roughly a sixth observed a single time. Diagnosing involved the use of clinical symptoms, serum thyroxine and TRAb, thyroid ultrasound and orbital computed tomography. Study-wide results and caveats: From stable hyperthyroidism, ophthalmopathy was separated by a 13 V-J model. Most thyroid clonotypes expanded above 0.001 appeared in blood too.

CDR3 length equals 14 residues. The germline V gene has CDR1 MNHEY and CDR2 SMNVEV (reference sequence). The ends were cut back, 4 bases at V and 3 bases at J, with 12 bases in the middle. As for this clonotype: No antigen is known for it.

This TCR was sampled from a woman younger than 30 with Graves' ophthalmopathy. The V call is TRBV27, the J call TRBJ1-1; tentatively, D is TRBD1 (6 bases). Material: blood. CDR3 loop: CASSYGGPYTEAFF. CDR3 DNA: TGTGCCAGCAGTTACGGGGGCCCTTACACTGAAGCTTTCTTT.